The rows below give T cell receptor beta chains drawn from one sample of a study of T cells in Graves' hyperthyroidism and ophthalmopathy. TCRdb re-called the multiplex PCR reads with MiXCR, one entry per CDR3 protein. The repertoire consists of about 710,000 distinct CDR3 sequences, with about 17% occurring once and the leading ten covering around 8.1%. Sample: blood. Receptors were obtained from a man aged 18 to 29 with Graves' hyperthyroidism. The CDR3 runs from the conserved cysteine through the conserved F or W. A D gene is named only where the DNA matches it firmly. A row's size may be missing; if present it is once, few, many or a size class.

>TRBJ2-1|TRBV5-1|NA|TRBD2
CASSTAGGSYNEQFF
TGCGCCAGCAGCACGGCGGGAGGGTCCTACAATGAGCAGTTCTTC
>TRBJ1-1|TRBV14|many|NA
CASSQLGLGEAFF
TGTGCCAGCAGCCAATTAGGACTGGGTGAAGCTTTCTTT
>TRBJ2-3|TRBV18|NA|NA
CASSPPSEGDMQYF
TGTGCCAGCTCACCACCATCAGAGGGGGATATGCAGTATTTT
>TRBJ2-7|TRBV4-3|NA|NA
CASSQDGTPGLEQYF
TGCGCCAGCAGCCAGGATGGGACCCCTGGGCTCGAGCAGTACTTC
>TRBJ2-4|TRBV28|few|TRBD2
CASSPGGDSLAKNIQYF
TGTGCCAGCAGTCCGGGAGGGGATTCTCTAGCCAAAAACATTCAGTACTTC
>TRBJ1-1|TRBV11-2|many|NA
CASSLEPGSTEAFF
TGTGCCAGCAGCTTAGAACCAGGGAGCACTGAAGCTTTCTTT
>TRBJ2-7|TRBV3-1|many|NA
CASSGRGDYEQYF
TGTGCCAGCAGCGGTCGGGGCGACTACGAGCAGTACTTC
>TRBJ1-1|TRBV4-2|many|NA
CASSQERNTEAFF
TGTGCCAGCAGCCAAGAACGCAACACTGAAGCTTTCTTT
>TRBJ2-1|TRBV7-3|many|TRBD2
CASSPKLAGGRNEQFF
TGTGCCAGCAGCCCAAAGCTAGCGGGAGGGCGAAATGAGCAGTTCTTC
>TRBJ2-3|TRBV7-2|many|NA
CASRLSYTQYF
TGTGCCAGCAGATTATCGTATACGCAGTATTTT
>TRBJ2-3|TRBV2|many|TRBD1
CASSEPDRADTQYF
TGTGCCAGCAGTGAACCTGACAGGGCAGATACGCAGTATTTT
>TRBJ2-1|TRBV20-1|many|NA
CSARDSPLGTNEQFF
TGCAGTGCTAGAGATTCTCCCTTGGGCACGAATGAGCAGTTCTTC
>TRBJ1-5|TRBV7-9|NA|TRBD1
CASSSGQGVQPQHF
TGTGCCAGCAGCTCGGGACAGGGGGTTCAGCCCCAGCATTTT
>TRBJ2-6|TRBV28|few|TRBD1
CASRDSSLGANVLTF
TGTGCCAGCCGGGACAGCAGTCTTGGGGCCAACGTCCTGACTTTC
>TRBJ1-2|TRBV29-1|many|NA
CSGGGVYGYTF
TGCAGCGGCGGAGGTGTCTATGGCTACACCTTC
>TRBJ2-1|TRBV7-2|many|NA
CASSSRGLGGDYGLREQFF
TGTGCCAGCAGCTCAAGGGGCTTGGGGGGTGACTACGGCCTTAGGGAGCAGTTCTTC
>TRBJ2-3|TRBV5-1|NA|TRBD1
CASSLFGTGGADTQYF
TGCGCCAGCAGCTTGTTCGGGACAGGGGGCGCAGATACGCAGTATTTT
>TRBJ2-7|TRBV11-2|many|TRBD1
CASSLAGTGFEQYF
TGTGCCAGCAGCTTAGCCGGGACAGGGTTCGAGCAGTACTTC
>TRBJ2-1|TRBV6-2/TRBV6-3|NA|TRBD2
CASSLREREAHEQFF
TGTGCCAGCAGCCTACGAGAGCGGGAGGCACATGAGCAGTTCTTC
>TRBJ1-4|TRBV27|few|TRBD1
CASSLSSTGSEKLFF
TGTGCCAGCAGTTTGTCTTCGACAGGGTCCGAAAAACTGTTTTTT
>TRBJ1-5|TRBV5-8|few|NA
CASSLGITKDQPQHF
TGTGCCAGCAGCTTGGGGATCACAAAGGACCAGCCCCAGCATTTT
>TRBJ2-5|TRBV6-6|many|NA
CASSYSRGPEIIETQYF
TGTGCCAGCAGTTACTCTCGGGGGCCCGAGATTATCGAGACCCAGTACTTC
>TRBJ2-1|TRBV7-3|many|TRBD1
CASSSQTGGGEQFF
TGTGCCAGCAGCTCTCAGACAGGGGGGGGCGAGCAGTTCTTC
>TRBJ1-3|TRBV6-5|NA|NA
CASSYSIRGGLGSGNTIYF
TGTGCCAGCAGTTACTCGATAAGAGGTGGCCTGGGCTCTGGAAACACCATATATTTT
>TRBJ2-7|TRBV29-1|NA|TRBD1
CSVEDPGGTGSYEQYF
TGCAGCGTTGAAGATCCTGGGGGGACAGGGTCCTACGAGCAGTACTTC
>TRBJ2-1|TRBV7-9|many|TRBD2
CASSLEASGSRKFF
TGTGCCAGCAGCTTAGAGGCTAGCGGGAGTAGGAAGTTCTTC
>TRBJ2-5|TRBV6-5|few|NA
CASSYRSGGIETQYF
TGTGCCAGCAGTTACAGGTCGGGCGGGATAGAGACCCAGTACTTC
>TRBJ2-5|TRBV5-1|NA|NA
CASSLDAELETQYF
TGCGCCAGCAGCTTGGACGCGGAGTTGGAGACCCAGTACTTC
>TRBJ2-5|TRBV18|few|TRBD1
CASSPRDRSETQYF
TGTGCCAGCTCTCCCCGGGACAGGAGCGAGACCCAGTACTTC
>TRBJ2-7|TRBV7-2|many|NA
CASSLPPGREQYF
TGTGCCAGCAGCTTACCCCCCGGGCGCGAGCAGTACTTC
>TRBJ2-1|TRBV30|many|NA
CAWSGAGYNEQFF
TGTGCCTGGAGTGGGGCAGGCTACAATGAGCAGTTCTTC
>TRBJ1-6|TRBV19|NA|NA
CASRKTEKGSPLHF
TGTGCCAGTAGGAAGACCGAAAAGGGATCACCCCTCCACTTT
>TRBJ2-1|TRBV18|NA|NA
CASSRPWGGNEQFF
TGTGCCAGCTCACGCCCGTGGGGAGGCAATGAGCAGTTCTTC
>TRBJ2-4|TRBV20-1|few|NA
CSARIQNIQYF
TGCAGTGCTAGGATACAAAACATTCAGTACTTC
>TRBJ1-5|TRBV20-1|NA|NA
CSARVKRGTNQPQHF
TGCAGTGCTAGAGTAAAAAGAGGGACGAATCAGCCCCAGCATTTT
>TRBJ2-1|TRBV6-5|once|TRBD1
CASSYRRDSSYNEQFF
TGTGCCAGCAGTTACCGCCGGGACAGCTCCTACAATGAGCAGTTCTTC
>TRBJ2-5|TRBV28|many|NA
CASDPGEGTQYF
TGTGCCAGCGACCCGGGGGAAGGGACCCAGTACTTC
>TRBJ1-5|TRBV20-1|few|NA
CSARDVVDNQPQHF
TGCAGTGCTAGAGATGTGGTGGACAATCAGCCCCAGCATTTT
>TRBJ1-5|TRBV12-3/TRBV12-4|many|NA
CASSSFRGGPGAQHF
TGTGCCAGCAGTTCCTTCAGGGGAGGCCCGGGAGCCCAGCATTTT
>TRBJ2-7|TRBV3-1|many|TRBD2
CASSQGLAGLEQYF
TGTGCCAGCAGCCAGGGACTAGCGGGCCTCGAGCAGTACTTC
>TRBJ2-1|TRBV2|NA|TRBD2
CASSGRPLAGEMNEQFF
TGTGCCAGCAGTGGCCGACCGCTAGCGGGAGAAATGAATGAGCAGTTCTTC
>TRBJ2-7|TRBV10-1|NA|TRBD1
CASSESGDRPYEQYF
TGCGCCAGCAGTGAGTCTGGGGACAGACCCTACGAGCAGTACTTC
>TRBJ1-1|TRBV24-1|NA|NA
CATSDGSDTEAFF
TGTGCCACCAGTGATGGTTCCGACACTGAAGCTTTCTTT
>TRBJ1-2|TRBV10-3|NA|NA
CAISPGAGDGYTF
TGTGCCATCAGCCCGGGTGCGGGGGATGGCTACACCTTC
>TRBJ2-1|TRBV20-1|few|TRBD2
CSARDLERGAYNEQFF
TGCAGTGCTAGAGATCTAGAGCGGGGTGCCTACAATGAGCAGTTCTTC